A selection of T cell receptor beta chains follows, all from one sample in a study of blood T cell repertoires in COVID-19. The method was immunoSEQ multiplex PCR; TCRdb's version includes in-frame clones alone and lacks a portion of them. Here the sample spans about 300,000 clones, more than 85% being singletons. The material sequenced was peripheral blood. Receptor source: a man aged 35-49 years with acute or convalescent COVID-19. Each CDR3 is given with its conserved first and last residue. The order of the fields is J gene, V gene, clone size, D gene, CDR3 DNA, CDR3 protein. A D gene is named only where the DNA matches it firmly. Where a row states a size, it is once, few, many or the class of an expanded clone; other rows omit it.

>TRBJ2-1|TRBV15|-|-
TGTGCCACCAGCAGAGATCGAGGTGGTTACAATGAGCAGTTCTTC
CATSRDRGGYNEQFF
>TRBJ2-3|TRBV6-5|-|TRBD1
TGTGCCAGCAGCCCCACAGGGGACACAGATACGCAGTATTTT
CASSPTGDTDTQYF
>TRBJ1-2|TRBV28|-|TRBD1
TGTGCCAGCAGTTTAAATGGACAGGGCTACTATGGCTACACCTTC
CASSLNGQGYYGYTF
>TRBJ1-2|TRBV21-1|few|-
TGTGCCAGCAGAGGCAGACAGGGCCCGGGCTATGGCTACACCTTC
CASRGRQGPGYGYTF
>TRBJ2-1|TRBV2|-|-
TGTGCCAGCAACTACAGGGGGGGCTACAATGAGCAGTTCTTC
CASNYRGGYNEQFF
>TRBJ1-3|TRBV5-6|few|-
TGTGCCAGCAGCTCGCGGAGCTCTGGAAACACCATATATTTT
CASSSRSSGNTIYF
>TRBJ1-1|TRBV10-1|-|-
TGCGCCAGCAGTGAGCCAAACAGGGCGAACACTGAAGCTTTCTTT
CASSEPNRANTEAFF
>TRBJ1-3|TRBV5-1|once|-
TGCGCCAGCAGCTTGGGGGAGTCCGGAAACACCATATATTTT
CASSLGESGNTIYF
>TRBJ2-7|TRBV11-2|-|-
TGTGCCAGCAGCTTAGTCGCGGGGGCGCTCAGCGAGCAGTACTTC
CASSLVAGALSEQYF
>TRBJ2-3|TRBV3-1/TRBV3-2|-|TRBD1
TGTGCCAGCAGCCCGCCCCGGCGGACAGGGGAAGATCCGGCGCAGTATTTT
CASSPPRRTGEDPAQYF
>TRBJ2-1|TRBV5-6|-|-
TGTGCCAGCAGCTTTCAGGGTATGGGTGAGCAGTTCTTC
CASSFQGMGEQFF
>TRBJ1-2|TRBV5-6|-|TRBD1
TGTGCCAGCAGCAGACAGGGGGCCTACTCTAACTATGGCTACACCTTC
CASSRQGAYSNYGYTF
>TRBJ1-1|TRBV4-1|-|TRBD1
TGCGCCAGCAGCCTATACAGGGGGACTGAAGCTTTCTTT
CASSLYRGTEAFF
>TRBJ2-6|TRBV30|-|TRBD2
TGTGCCTGGAAGCGGGGGGGCTTCTCTGGGGCCAACGTCCTGACTTTC
CAWKRGGFSGANVLTF
>TRBJ2-7|TRBV4-1|-|-
TGCGCCAGCAGCCAAGGATTCGACAGTATTGAGCAGTACTTC
CASSQGFDSIEQYF
>TRBJ1-3|TRBV28|-|-
TGTGCCAGCAGCCCCGCCGGACAGCCTTTCTCTGGAAACACCATATATTTT
CASSPAGQPFSGNTIYF
>TRBJ1-5|TRBV2|-|-
TGTGCCAGCAGTTATCCGGGGAGGGGAAATCAGCCCCAGCATTTT
CASSYPGRGNQPQHF
>TRBJ2-1|TRBV10-3|once|TRBD2
TGTGCCACCGCGGGGGTAAAAGGTGAGCAGTTCTTC
CATAGVKGEQFF
>TRBJ2-1|TRBV24-1|-|-
TGTGCCACCAGTGTCAACTCTAACAATGAGCAGTTCTTC
CATSVNSNNEQFF
>TRBJ2-3|TRBV4-1|once|-
TGCGCCAGCAGCCTAGGGGAAGGGGCAGATACGCAGTATTTT
CASSLGEGADTQYF
>TRBJ2-1|TRBV10-3|-|-
TGTGCCATCAGTGAGGGGGGCCGAGATGAGCAGTTCTTC
CAISEGGRDEQFF
>TRBJ2-1|TRBV2|-|TRBD1
TGTGCCAGCAGCTACTTGGGACAGGGTTACAATGAGCAGTTCTTC
CASSYLGQGYNEQFF
>TRBJ1-1|TRBV5-1|-|TRBD1
TGCGCCAGCAGCTTGGTTACAGGGGGGAACACTGAAGCTTTCTTT
CASSLVTGGNTEAFF
>TRBJ2-1|TRBV29-1|-|-
TGCAGCGTTGAAGATGGAGGAAATGAGCAGTTCTTC
CSVEDGGNEQFF
>TRBJ1-4|TRBV6-9|-|-
TGTGCCAGCAGTTATCCCACACCCCCTAATGAAAAACTGTTTTTT
CASSYPTPPNEKLFF
>TRBJ2-3|TRBV6-1|-|-
TGTGCCAGCAGTGAAGAGGGTCGCGGGGCAGATACGCAGTATTTT
CASSEEGRGADTQYF
>TRBJ1-1|TRBV12-3/TRBV12-4|once|TRBD1
TGTGCCAGCAGGTCAACTGGGACAGGGTCCGCTTTCTTT
CASRSTGTGSAFF
>TRBJ1-1|TRBV7-8|few|-
TGTGCCAGCAGCCCCCGACAGCTCATGAACACTGAAGCTTTCTTT
CASSPRQLMNTEAFF
>TRBJ1-2|TRBV7-2|-|-
TGTGCCAGCAGCACCCCGACAGTGAAGATGGGTGGCTACACCTTC
CASSTPTVKMGGYTF
>TRBJ2-3|TRBV12-3/TRBV12-4|once|-
TGTGCCAGCAGTACCCCAGCGGATACGCAGTATTTT
CASSTPADTQYF
>TRBJ2-6|TRBV7-9|-|-
TGTGCCAGCAGCCGCGGCCTCCGGGCCAACGTCCTGACTTTC
CASSRGLRANVLTF
>TRBJ1-2|TRBV6-5|-|TRBD1
TGTGCCAGCATAGGACAGGGGATAAGCTATGGCTACACCTTC
CASIGQGISYGYTF
>TRBJ1-2|TRBV18|-|TRBD1
TGTGCCAGCTCACCGGGACAGGGGGTTTCGGATGGCTACACCTTC
CASSPGQGVSDGYTF
>TRBJ1-3|TRBV5-1|-|-
TGCGCCAGCAGTATCAGCTCTGGAAACACCATATATTTT
CASSISSGNTIYF
>TRBJ2-2|TRBV30|-|-
TGTGCCTGGAGTCTGGGGGCTAACACCGGGGAGCTGTTTTTT
CAWSLGANTGELFF